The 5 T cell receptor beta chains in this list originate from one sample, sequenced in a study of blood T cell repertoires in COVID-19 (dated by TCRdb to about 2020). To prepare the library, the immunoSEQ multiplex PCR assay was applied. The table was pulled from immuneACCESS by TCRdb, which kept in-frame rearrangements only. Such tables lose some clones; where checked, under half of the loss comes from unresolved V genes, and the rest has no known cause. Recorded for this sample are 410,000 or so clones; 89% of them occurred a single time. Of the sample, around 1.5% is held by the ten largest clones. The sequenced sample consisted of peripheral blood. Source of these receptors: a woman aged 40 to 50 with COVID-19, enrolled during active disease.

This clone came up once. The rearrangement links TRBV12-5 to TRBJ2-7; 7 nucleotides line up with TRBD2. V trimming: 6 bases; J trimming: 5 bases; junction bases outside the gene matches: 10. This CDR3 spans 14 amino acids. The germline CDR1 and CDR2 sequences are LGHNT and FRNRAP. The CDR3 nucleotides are TGTGCTAGTGGCCTTGACGGGAGGTCGGACGAGCAGTACTTC. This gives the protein CASGLDGRSDEQYF.

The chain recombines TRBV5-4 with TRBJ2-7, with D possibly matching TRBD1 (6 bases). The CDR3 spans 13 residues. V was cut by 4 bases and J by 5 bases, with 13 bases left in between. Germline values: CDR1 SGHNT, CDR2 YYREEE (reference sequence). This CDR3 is CASSGGQYNEQYF. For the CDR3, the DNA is TGTGCCAGCAGCGGCGGACAGTATAACGAGCAGTACTTC.

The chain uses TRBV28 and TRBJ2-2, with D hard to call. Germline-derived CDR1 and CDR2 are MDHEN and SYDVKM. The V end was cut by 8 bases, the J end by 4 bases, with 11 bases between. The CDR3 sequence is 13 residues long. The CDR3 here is CASFTEITGELFF. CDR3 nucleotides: TGTGCCAGCTTCACAGAGATCACCGGGGAGCTGTTTTTT.

CDR3 bases: TGTGCCAGCACGAGGGCAGCGAACACAGATACGCAGTATTTT. Encoded protein: CASTRAANTDTQYF. This chain connects TRBV11-2 to TRBJ2-3; tentative D call: TRBD2 (5 bases). The V gene's germline CDR1 is SGHAT and CDR2 FQNNGV. The CDR3 runs 14 residues. With 7 bases removed from V and 2 bases from J, the gap between germline ends came to 13 bases.

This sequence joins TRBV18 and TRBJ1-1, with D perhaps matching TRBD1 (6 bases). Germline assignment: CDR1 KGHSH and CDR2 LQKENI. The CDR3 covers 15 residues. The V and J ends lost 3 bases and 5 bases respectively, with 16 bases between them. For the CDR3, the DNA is TGTGCCAGCTCACCTCAAGGAAGGGGGGGAACTGAAGCTTTCTTT. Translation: CASSPQGRGGTEAFF.